The 32 T cell receptor beta chains below were found in one sample sequenced in a study of cytomegalovirus exposure and HLA in healthy donors. Researchers ran the PCR with 60 Vbeta and 13 Jbeta primers. Using immunoSEQ multiplex PCR, the repertoire was profiled, and TCRdb retains in-frame clones only, with some absent. This repertoire comprises around 63,000 clones; its ten largest clones make up roughly 1.7%. Material: PBMCs. These receptors were collected from a woman aged 25 to 39 in good health and CMV-seronegative.

J is TRBJ2-7 and V is TRBV20-1; no reliable D call. The CDR3 has 10 residues. Trimming cost V 3 bases and J 4 bases, with 4 bases left between them. From germline, CDR1 is DFQATT and CDR2 SNEGSKA (reference sequence). The CDR3 DNA follows: TGCAGTGCTAGCGAGTACGAGCAGTACTTC. Translating it yields CSASEYEQYF.

This chain connects TRBV11-3 to TRBJ2-2; D perhaps matches TRBD2 (7 bases). The CDR3 extends over 15 amino acids. Germline V CDR1 and CDR2: SGHNT, YENEEA. Trimming pared 7 bases from V and 5 bases from J, leaving 17 bases between. CDR3 amino acids: CASTLRGGGTGELFF. Here the CDR3 DNA reads TGTGCCAGCACCCTTAGGGGGGGAGGTACCGGGGAGCTGTTTTTT.

The chain links TRBV6-4 to TRBJ2-3; maybe TRBD2 (6 bases). CDR3 length equals 14 residues. Deletions cut 2 bases from V and 0 bases from J, with 6 bases between. Per germline, CDR1 MRHNA and CDR2 SNTAGT. CDR3 residues: CASSDGTSTDTQYF. The CDR3, as DNA: TGTGCCAGCAGTGACGGGACTAGCACAGATACGCAGTATTTT.

The rearrangement links TRBV6-5 to TRBJ1-5, with D tentatively TRBD1 (6 bases). The CDR3 sequence is 14 residues long. Germline lookup yields CDR1 MNHEY and CDR2 SVGAGI. V lost 5 bases, J lost 9 bases, and 17 bases lay in between. CDR3 DNA: TGTGCCAGCAGTCCCAGACAGGAGGTTGGGCCCCAGCATTTT. It encodes CASSPRQEVGPQHF.

The gene calls are TRBV4-2 and TRBJ2-7; D unresolved. Germline V gene sequence: CDR1 LGHNA, CDR2 YNFKEQ. The length of the CDR3 is 15 residues. Deletions cut 0 bases from V and 3 bases from J, with 12 bases between. The CDR3 DNA sequence: TGTGCCAGCAGCCAAGATCCAAACAGATTCTACGAGCAGTACTTC. This gives the protein CASSQDPNRFYEQYF.

The chain has TRBV6-5 and TRBJ1-5; perhaps TRBD1 as D (5 bases). CDR3 length: 15 amino acids. The ends were cut back, 5 bases at V and 4 bases at J, with 15 bases in the middle. The germline gives CDR1 MNHEY, CDR2 SVGAGI. CDR3 sequence reads: CASSPAGRSNQPQHF. The CDR3 DNA is TGTGCCAGCAGTCCCGCAGGGAGGTCGAATCAGCCCCAGCATTTT.

The rearrangement uses TRBV30 and TRBJ1-1; D is undetermined. V dropped 0 bases and J dropped 5 bases, with 4 bases sitting between them. This CDR3 has 11 amino acids. Looked up from germline, CDR1 is GTSNPN and CDR2 is SVGIG (reference sequence). CDR3 protein: CAWSVQTEAFF. CDR3 sequence (DNA): TGTGCCTGGAGTGTTCAAACTGAAGCTTTCTTT.

This sequence joins TRBV4-3 and TRBJ1-2; D ambiguous. Germline CDR1 LGHNA, CDR2 YSLEER. Trimming took 0 bases from V and 0 from J, leaving 8 bases between them. This CDR3 has 15 residues. The DNA for the CDR3 is TGCGCCAGCAGCCAAGAAGACCAGGCTAACTATGGCTACACCTTC. Protein: CASSQEDQANYGYTF.

The chain joins TRBV11-2 to TRBJ1-2; tentative D call: TRBD1 (5 bases). This CDR3 comprises 13 residues. The germline V gene encodes CDR1 SGHAT and CDR2 FQNNGV. V lost 8 bases and J lost 4, with 14 bases in between. This chain's CDR3 is CASGGRGGYGYTF. The CDR3 DNA follows: TGTGCCAGCGGAGGAAGGGGAGGCTATGGCTACACCTTC.

This chain connects TRBV5-6 to TRBJ2-3, with TRBD2 identical over 14 bases. V was pared by 0 bases and J by 2 bases, with 2 bases of the junction left unmatched. From germline, CDR1 is SGHDT and CDR2 YYEEEE. There are 17 residues in the CDR3. CDR3 nucleotide sequence: TGTGCCAGCAGCTTGGGACTAGCGGGGGGGACCACAGATACGCAGTATTTT. Translating gives CASSLGLAGGTTDTQYF.

V gene TRBV6-5 combines with J gene TRBJ1-3; D is unclear. Germline V CDR1 and CDR2: MNHEY, SVGAGI. Between the trimmed V and J ends, which lost 5 bases and 2 bases, there was a span of 10 bases. This CDR3 is built from 14 residues. CDR3 amino acids: CASSRRPAGNTIYF. The CDR3 bases are TGTGCCAGCAGTCGGCGGCCCGCTGGAAACACCATATATTTT.

A note on this clone: The sample has other DNA sequences that encode this CDR3 too. The chain uses TRBV18 and TRBJ1-2; tentatively, D is TRBD1 (5 bases). The V end lost 0 bases, the J end lost 2 bases, and 10 bases lay between the germline ends. Germline lookup yields CDR1 KGHSH and CDR2 LQKENI. The CDR3 length is 15 residues. The CDR3, as DNA: TGTGCCAGCTCACCACCAACGACAGCCAACTATGGCTACACCTTC. Its protein product is CASSPPTTANYGYTF.

The chain recombines TRBV9 with TRBJ1-1, with D perhaps TRBD1 (5 bases). Germline V CDR1 and CDR2: SGDLS, YYNGEE. The CDR3 spans 15 residues. With 0 bases removed from V and 3 bases from J, the gap between germline ends came to 12 bases. CDR3 DNA sequence: TGTGCCAGCAGCGTAGCTCCAGGGCGAGACACTGAAGCTTTCTTT. Translated, it gives CASSVAPGRDTEAFF. The full variable domain, rest sourced from reference TRBV9 and TRBJ1-1, is DSGVTQTPKHLITATGQRVTLRCSPRSGDLSVYWYQQSLDQGLQFLIQYYNGEERAKGNILERFSAQQFPDLHSELNLSSLELGDSALYFCASSVAPGRDTEAFFGQGTRLTVV.

The chain recombines TRBV4-3 with TRBJ2-3, with D possibly being TRBD2 (7 bases). From germline, CDR1 is LGHNA and CDR2 YSLEER. This CDR3 is 17 amino acids long. The V end was cut by 0 bases, the J end by 9 bases, with 22 bases between. This CDR3 is CASSQEVPGGHRDTQYF. CDR3 nucleotide sequence: TGCGCCAGCAGCCAAGAAGTCCCGGGGGGCCACCGGGACACGCAGTATTTT.

The chain employs TRBV7-6 and TRBJ2-3, with D perhaps matching TRBD2 (6 bases). Deletions cut 1 base from V and 4 bases from J, with 24 bases between. The germline CDR1 and CDR2 sequences are SGHVS and FNYEAQ. The CDR3 totals 19 residues. For the CDR3, the DNA is TGTGCCAGCAGCTTAGTTAGACTAGTAGAAGTCCCGGGTCCAGATACGCAGTATTTT. It encodes CASSLVRLVEVPGPDTQYF.

CDR3 bases: TGCAGCGTTGACTTCGGGGTACAGGGCTACACCTTC. It encodes CSVDFGVQGYTF. The chain couples TRBV29-1 to TRBJ1-2; D uncertain. CDR1 and CDR2 from the germline V gene are SQVTM and ANQGSEA. Trimming took off 3 bases at V and 8 bases at J, with 13 bases between the two ends. This CDR3 region has 12 residues. The entire variable domain, with the rest obtained from reference TRBV29-1 and TRBJ1-2, is as follows: SAVISQKPSRDICQRGTSLTIQCQVDSQVTMMFWYRQQPGQSLTLIATANQGSEATYESGFVIDKFPISRPNLTFSTLTVSNMSPEDSSIYLCSVDFGVQGYTFGSGTRLTVV.

This sequence joins TRBV10-3 and TRBJ1-6; TRBD1 matches at 7 bases. The V and J ends lost 5 bases and 6 bases, in that order; junction bases with no gene match: 7. The CDR3 has 15 residues. The germline V gene encodes CDR1 ENHRY and CDR2 SYGVKD. This CDR3 is CAISISGQPNSPLHF. In nucleotides, the CDR3 is TGTGCCATCAGTATATCGGGACAGCCTAATTCACCCCTCCACTTT.

The chain employs TRBV5-6 and TRBJ2-7; TRBD1 agrees at 8 bases. The trim removed 1 base at V and 2 bases at J, leaving 8 bases unmatched. This CDR3 contains 16 residues. Germline V lookup: CDR1 SGHDT, CDR2 YYEEEE. For the CDR3, the DNA is TGTGCCAGCAGCTTGAGTACGACAGGGGCCCCCTACGAGCAGTACTTC. Translating it yields CASSLSTTGAPYEQYF. The entire variable domain, with the rest obtained from reference TRBV5-6 and TRBJ2-7, is as follows: DAGVTQSPTHLIKTRGQQVTLRCSPKSGHDTVSWYQQALGQGPQFIFQYYEEEERQRGNFPDRFSGHQFPNYSSELNVNALLLGDSALYLCASSLSTTGAPYEQYFGPGTRLTVT.

CDR3 loop: CAWSVGTVKYEQYF. The DNA of the CDR3 is TGTGCCTGGAGTGTGGGGACAGTAAAATACGAGCAGTACTTC. The genes are TRBV30 and TRBJ2-7, with 7 bases matching TRBD1. The V and J ends lost 0 bases and 4 bases, in that order; junction bases with no gene match: 6. The CDR3 is 14 amino acids. Germline CDR1 and CDR2: GTSNPN and SVGIG (reference sequence).

The V and J genes are TRBV7-3 and TRBJ2-1; 11 bases map to TRBD2. Germline V gene data show CDR1 as SGHTA and CDR2 as FQGTGA. Unmatched junction bases numbered 5, after V lost 3 bases and J lost 7 bases. This CDR3 has 15 residues. CDR3 sequence reads: CASSFQTSGKNEQFF. CDR3 sequence (DNA): TGTGCCAGCAGCTTTCAGACTAGCGGGAAGAATGAGCAGTTCTTC. The full variable domain, its missing parts supplied by reference TRBV7-3 and TRBJ2-1, is GAGVSQTPSNKVTEKGKYVELRCDPISGHTALYWYRQSLGQGPEFLIYFQGTGAADDSGLPNDRFFAVRPEGSVSTLKIQRTERGDSAVYLCASSFQTSGKNEQFFGPGTRLTVL.

The genes are TRBV28 and TRBJ1-4; 8 bases agree with TRBD1. Germline loops: CDR1 MDHEN, CDR2 SYDVKM. The CDR3 length is 14 residues. V shed 6 bases, J shed 4 bases, and the junction held 4 bases outside the gene matches. The DNA for the CDR3 is TGTGCCAGCAGGGGGACAGGTCTTAATGAAAAACTGTTTTTT. It encodes CASRGTGLNEKLFF.

The gene calls are TRBV4-3 and TRBJ2-2; D ambiguous. The CDR3 consists of 16 residues. The V end lost 0 bases, the J end lost 4 bases, and 12 bases lay between the germline ends. Germline V gives CDR1 LGHNA, CDR2 YSLEER. CDR3 sequence (DNA): TGCGCCAGCAGCCAAGATCTGTGGCAGGTCACCGGGGAGCTGTTTTTT. It specifies CASSQDLWQVTGELFF.

The chain couples TRBV14 to TRBJ2-1; 7 bases fit TRBD1. This CDR3 comprises 15 residues. Germline assignment: CDR1 SGHDN and CDR2 FVKESK. With V trimmed by 2 bases and J by 6 bases, 7 bases remained unmatched. Here the CDR3 DNA reads TGTGCCAGCAGCCAATACAGGGGTAGGGCCAATGAGCAGTTCTTC. Protein sequence: CASSQYRGRANEQFF.

J is TRBJ1-2 and V is TRBV25-1; D perhaps matches TRBD1 (6 bases). The CDR3 is 13 amino acids. Germline V gene lookup returns CDR1 MGHDK and CDR2 SYGVNS. The V and J ends lost 6 bases and 3 bases respectively, with 11 bases between them. The CDR3 spells CASSPDSYYGYTF. DNA of the CDR3: TGTGCCAGCAGCCCGGACAGTTACTATGGCTACACCTTC.

The rearrangement joins TRBV11-1 to TRBJ2-6; 10 nucleotides align to TRBD1. After removal of 5 bases from V and 2 bases from J, the junction contained 6 bases not matched to a gene. Germline lookup yields CDR1 SGHAT and CDR2 FQDESV (reference sequence). This CDR3 has 17 amino acids. Here the CDR3 DNA reads TGTGCCAGCAGCCCCAGCGGGACAGGGGCTGGGGCCAACGTCCTGACTTTC. Protein: CASSPSGTGAGANVLTF.

The chain recombines TRBV20-1 with TRBJ1-1; D is ambiguous. V shed 5 bases and J shed 5 bases, with 9 bases lying between them. Germline V gene data show CDR1 as DFQATT and CDR2 as SNEGSKA (reference sequence). The CDR3 totals 11 residues. CDR3 nucleotides: TGCAGTGCTGAGGGAGTTACTGAAGCTTTCTTT. It specifies CSAEGVTEAFF.

The gene calls are TRBV30 and TRBJ1-1, with 8 bases that match TRBD1. The CDR3 contains 14 residues. Unmatched junction bases numbered 9, after V lost 2 bases and J lost 7 bases. Germline assignment: CDR1 GTSNPN and CDR2 SVGIG (reference sequence). CDR3 sequence reads: CAWSSQGAKGEAFF. CDR3 in DNA: TGTGCCTGGAGTTCCCAGGGGGCGAAGGGTGAAGCTTTCTTT.

The chain employs TRBV4-2 and TRBJ2-1, with 8 bases matching TRBD2. The CDR3 loop spans 18 amino acids. Germline CDR1 and CDR2: LGHNA and YNFKEQ. J lost 5 bases, V lost 0 bases, and 12 bases had no gene match. CDR3: CASSQDPSGLASDNEQFF. The CDR3, as DNA: TGTGCCAGCAGCCAAGATCCTTCCGGACTAGCTTCCGACAATGAGCAGTTCTTC.

The chain is built from TRBV5-1 and TRBJ2-7; a weak D match, TRBD1 (6 bases). The CDR3 length is 12 residues. Germline loops: CDR1 SGHRS, CDR2 YFSETQ. CDR3 nucleotide sequence: TGCGCGCAGGGGCAGGCTTCCTACGAGCAGTACTTC. Its translation is CAQGQASYEQYF.

The V gene is TRBV9, the J gene TRBJ2-7, with TRBD2 matching 8 bases. J was trimmed by 7 bases and V by 1 base; bases with no gene match: 10. Looked up from germline, CDR1 is SGDLS and CDR2 is YYNGEE. The CDR3 has 15 residues. The CDR3: CASSVTGGPGVEQYF. The CDR3 DNA is TGTGCCAGCAGCGTAACGGGAGGGCCAGGGGTTGAGCAGTACTTC.

The J gene is TRBJ1-2, the V gene TRBV30; D gene unclear. V was cut by 5 bases and J by 5 bases, with 15 bases left in between. Germline CDR1 reads GTSNPN; CDR2 reads SVGIG (reference sequence). The CDR3 loop spans 13 amino acids. The CDR3 DNA reads TGTGCCTGGGAACTCGTGGGCTTATATGGCTACACCTTC. This encodes CAWELVGLYGYTF.

The gene calls are TRBV18 and TRBJ2-5, with a tentative D call TRBD1 (6 bases). V was pared by 3 bases and J by 3 bases, with 8 bases between. This CDR3 has 13 amino acids. CDR1 is KGHSH and CDR2 is LQKENI in the germline V gene. CDR3 DNA sequence: TGTGCCAGCTCACCGAACAGGGAAGAGACCCAGTACTTC. It codes for CASSPNREETQYF.